The 31 T cell receptor beta chains presented below share a single source sample, sequenced in a study of T-cell reconstitution after alpha-beta-depleted transplantation in children. The library targeted TCRbeta and was prepared with unique molecular identifiers. MiXCR, applied by TCRdb to the PCR reads, yields one record per CDR3 protein. In the table there are 190,000 or so distinct CDR3 sequences, about 6.4% of which are singletons. The sample consisted of PBMCs from the stem cell graft donor, taken from the stem cell graft. The receptors were sampled from a human donor who donated a stem cell graft to a child with Wiskott-Aldrich syndrome.

This clonotype was seen repeatedly, ten times or more. V gene TRBV12-3 or TRBV12-4 combines with J gene TRBJ2-4, with 10 positions matching TRBD1. This CDR3 is 20 amino acids long. V dropped 6 bases and J dropped 0; count of bases not matched to a gene: 17. For the CDR3, the DNA is TGTGCCAGCAGCGCCGAAATCGGGACAGGGGACCTACTAGCCAAAAACATTCAGTACTTC. As protein: CASSAEIGTGDLLAKNIQYF.

At least ten counts were recorded for this clonotype. The chain carries TRBV29-1 and TRBJ2-1; tentative D call: TRBD2 (5 bases). V dropped 6 bases and J dropped 12 bases, with 15 bases sitting between them. Germline values: CDR1 SQVTM, CDR2 ANQGSEA. The CDR3 has 11 amino acids. The CDR3 protein is CSVVNQDWQFF. The CDR3 DNA reads as TGCAGCGTAGTCAATCAGGACTGGCAGTTCTTC.

This clonotype was counted many times. This chain connects TRBV7-2 to TRBJ2-3; 10 bases match TRBD2. The CDR3 covers 16 residues. Germline values: CDR1 SGHTA, CDR2 FQGNSA. V shed 5 bases and J 5 bases; nucleotides not matched to a gene: 10. The CDR3 reads CASSRRGTSVQDTQYF. In DNA, the CDR3 is TGTGCCAGCAGCCGACGAGGGACTAGCGTTCAAGATACGCAGTATTTT.

V usage is TRBV7-8 and J usage is TRBJ2-7; 8 nucleotides match TRBD2. CDR3 size: 18 residues. V lost 5 bases to trimming and J lost 0 bases; unmatched junction nucleotides: 15. CDR1 and CDR2 (germline): SGHVS, FQNEAQ. CDR3 residues: CASSLRGGTILSSYEQYF. The DNA for the CDR3 is TGTGCCAGCAGCCTCCGGGGGGGGACCATTCTGAGCTCCTACGAGCAGTACTTC.

This clonotype occurred many times. The chain uses TRBV6-1 and TRBJ2-1; 7 positions agree with TRBD2. Germline V CDR1 and CDR2: MNHNS, SASEGT. V trimming: 6 bases; J trimming: 3 bases; junction bases outside the gene matches: 8. The CDR3 is made up of 15 amino acids. The chain's CDR3 is CASSLNGGDYNEQFF. The CDR3 region has the DNA TGTGCCAGCAGCCTAAATGGGGGGGACTACAATGAGCAGTTCTTC.

This clonotype showed up many times. The genes are TRBV5-1 and TRBJ1-5; 7 bases agree with TRBD1. V gave up 4 bases and J gave up 3 bases; unmatched junction bases: 7. This CDR3 contains 15 residues. The germline CDR1 and CDR2 sequences are SGHRS and YFSETQ. Written as DNA, the CDR3 is TGCGCCAGCAGCCCAACAGGGGTCCCCAATCAGCCCCAGCATTTT. Translation: CASSPTGVPNQPQHF.

This clonotype was seen at least ten times. CDR3 residues: CASSWGPAGNTGELFF. CDR3 nucleotide sequence: TGTGCCAGCAGTTGGGGACCCGCGGGAAACACCGGGGAGCTGTTTTTT. J is TRBJ2-2 and V is TRBV27; TRBD2 might be the D (6 bases). CDR1 MNHEY and CDR2 SMNVEV come from the germline V gene (reference sequence). The germline V and J ends were trimmed by 4 bases and 2 bases, with 14 bases remaining between them. The CDR3 has 16 amino acids.

This clonotype was observed at least ten times. The chain recombines TRBV15 with TRBJ1-3; D call uncertain. V was shortened by 0 bases and J by 4 bases, with 10 bases between the two germline ends. The CDR3 sequence is 15 residues long. Germline values: CDR1 LNHNV, CDR2 YYDKDF (reference sequence). As DNA, the CDR3 is TGTGCCACCAGCAGAGATGGGATACCGGGAAACACCATATATTTT. Amino acids: CATSRDGIPGNTIYF. The full variable domain, with the rest looked up from reference TRBV15 and TRBJ1-3, is DAMVIQNPRYQVTQFGKPVTLSCSQTLNHNVMYWYQQKSSQAPKLLFHYYDKDFNNEADTPDNFQSRRPNTSFCFLDIRSPGLGDTAMYLCATSRDGIPGNTIYFGEGSWLTVV.

The V call is TRBV7-2, the J call TRBJ1-2; D gene unclear. This CDR3 region has 12 residues. With 5 bases removed from V and 4 bases from J, the gap between germline ends came to 8 bases. CDR1 SGHTA and CDR2 FQGNSA come from the germline V gene. The chain's CDR3 is CASSQDSYGYTF. DNA of the CDR3: TGTGCCAGCAGCCAAGACTCCTATGGCTACACCTTC.

This clonotype has at least ten counts. V and J are TRBV28 and TRBJ1-3; D gene unclear. Trimming took 4 bases from V and 8 from J, leaving 21 bases between them. Germline V gives CDR1 MDHEN, CDR2 SYDVKM. The CDR3 is 16 amino acids. CDR3 loop: CASSSVPGAARDTIYF. CDR3 nucleotides: TGTGCCAGCAGTTCTGTACCGGGAGCAGCCCGGGACACCATATATTTT.

This clonotype has more than one count but fewer than ten. The chain joins TRBV6-1 to TRBJ2-2; D may be TRBD1 (6 bases). V lost 0 bases, J lost 6 bases, and 17 bases lay in between. The CDR3 has 17 amino acids. Germline CDR1 and CDR2: MNHNS and SASEGT. For the CDR3, the DNA is TGTGCCAGCAGTGAAGCTCTCTTGGGGGCGAAGGCCGGGGAGCTGTTTTTT. Translation: CASSEALLGAKAGELFF.

The rearrangement links TRBV5-4 to TRBJ1-1; 8 nucleotides line up with TRBD1. The CDR3 extends over 16 amino acids. In germline, CDR1 is SGHNT, CDR2 YYREEE (reference sequence). The V and J ends lost 4 bases and 2 bases, in that order; junction bases with no gene match: 10. As DNA, the CDR3 is TGTGCCAGCAGCGGAGAACAGGGGGGAAGAAACACTGAAGCTTTCTTT. Translation gives CASSGEQGGRNTEAFF.

This chain joins TRBV10-3 and TRBJ1-5, with 8 bases matching TRBD1. The germline gives CDR1 ENHRY, CDR2 SYGVKD. The CDR3 sequence is 14 residues long. Trimming took 5 bases from V and 3 from J; bases not matched to a gene: 3. CDR3 nucleotide sequence: TGTGCCATCAGTCTGGACAGGGACAATCAGCCCCAGCATTTT. It codes for CAISLDRDNQPQHF.

This chain uses TRBV27 with TRBJ1-5, with D hard to call. V lost 0 bases and J lost 0, with 12 bases in between. The CDR3 totals 17 residues. Germline V gene sequence: CDR1 MNHEY, CDR2 SMNVEV (reference sequence). The CDR3 region has the DNA TGTGCCAGCAGTTTATCTCCGGGCCCCCGTAGCAATCAGCCCCAGCATTTT. This translates into CASSLSPGPRSNQPQHF.

In this sample, this clonotype turned up a few times. The chain recombines TRBV18 with TRBJ1-3, with 10 bases aligning to TRBD1. The V gene end was trimmed by 2 bases and the J gene end by 3 bases; junction bases not matched to a gene: 4. CDR1 KGHSH and CDR2 LQKENI come from the germline V gene. The CDR3 runs 16 residues. CDR3 in amino acids: CASSPGTGVRGNTIYF. Written as DNA, the CDR3 is TGTGCCAGCTCACCAGGGACAGGGGTGCGTGGAAACACCATATATTTT.

This clonotype was counted many times. This chain connects TRBV20-1 to TRBJ2-1, with TRBD1 identical over 9 bases. The CDR3 has 15 residues. V dropped 3 bases and J dropped 6; count of bases not matched to a gene: 9. Germline CDR1 reads DFQATT; CDR2 reads SNEGSKA (reference sequence). CDR3 bases: TGCAGTGCTAGGGGGGACAGGGTCTTAAGCAATGAGCAGTTCTTC. Protein: CSARGDRVLSNEQFF.

This clonotype was recorded at least ten times. The chain couples TRBV20-1 to TRBJ1-2, with 7 bases lining up with TRBD1. CDR3 length: 12 amino acids. Unmatched junction bases numbered 1, after V lost 6 bases and J lost 0 bases. The germline V gene has CDR1 DFQATT and CDR2 SNEGSKA (reference sequence). CDR3: CSARGSNYGYTF. The CDR3 DNA reads TGCAGTGCCAGGGGGTCTAACTATGGCTACACCTTC.

This clonotype was seen many times. This rearrangement joins TRBV5-1 to TRBJ2-7; the match to TRBD2 covers 9 bases. Germline V gene lookup returns CDR1 SGHRS and CDR2 YFSETQ. CDR3 length equals 15 residues. V shed 4 bases, J shed 3 bases, and the junction held 8 bases outside the gene matches. As DNA, the CDR3 is TGCGCCAGCAGCCTAGATAGCGGGAGTCTCTACGAGCAGTACTTC. Its translation is CASSLDSGSLYEQYF.

Many counts were recorded for this clonotype. This chain joins TRBV12-3 or TRBV12-4 and TRBJ1-2, with D perhaps TRBD1 (5 bases). V shed 6 bases and J shed 2 bases, with 10 bases lying between them. This CDR3 has 13 residues. The CDR3 protein is CASRSGMNYGYTF. The CDR3 DNA is TGTGCCAGCAGGTCAGGGATGAACTATGGCTACACCTTC.

The chain uses TRBV30 and TRBJ2-7; no definite D call. V lost 2 bases and J lost 1, with 15 bases in between. The V gene's germline CDR1 is GTSNPN and CDR2 SVGIG (reference sequence). This CDR3 is built from 15 residues. CDR3 coding DNA: TGTGCCTGGAGTTTCCCGAATTCACGATCCTACGAGCAGTACTTC. The encoded protein is CAWSFPNSRSYEQYF.

As concerns this clonotype: A much larger clone is a single base away; this may be a read error. The J gene is TRBJ2-2, the V gene TRBV12-3 or TRBV12-4; TRBD1 might be the D (6 bases). This CDR3 region has 13 residues. CDR3 protein: CASITQGTVELFF. The CDR3 DNA follows: TGTGCCAGCATCACCCAGGGGACCGTGGAGCTGTTTTTT.

This chain joins TRBV30 and TRBJ1-2; no definite D call. The germline V gene encodes CDR1 GTSNPN and CDR2 SVGIG (reference sequence). The ends were cut back, 0 bases at V and 4 bases at J, with 15 bases in the middle. This CDR3 spans 15 amino acids. The CDR3 loop is CAWSVQGLGAYGYTF. CDR3 bases: TGTGCCTGGAGTGTACAAGGTCTGGGAGCCTATGGCTACACCTTC.

This clonotype showed up just a few times. The chain links TRBV5-1 to TRBJ2-7; D may be TRBD1 (5 bases). Deletions cut 4 bases from V and 5 bases from J, with 16 bases between. Germline CDR1 is SGHRS and CDR2 is YFSETQ. CDR3 size: 14 residues. CDR3 loop: CASSIQGNLNEQYF. The CDR3 DNA is TGCGCCAGCAGCATCCAGGGAAATCTCAACGAGCAGTACTTC.

This clonotype has a count of ten or more. This sequence joins TRBV6-5 and TRBJ2-3; tentatively, D is TRBD1 (6 bases). Trimming cost V 2 bases and J 0 bases, with 12 bases left between them. The CDR3 runs 16 residues. Germline values: CDR1 MNHEY, CDR2 SVGAGI. The CDR3, as DNA: TGTGCCAGCAGTTACCTAGGGGGTACTAGCACAGATACGCAGTATTTT. This sequence encodes CASSYLGGTSTDTQYF.

This clonotype has at least ten counts. The chain uses TRBV7-2 and TRBJ2-7; D call uncertain. In germline, CDR1 is SGHTA, CDR2 FQGNSA. The V end lost 6 bases, the J end lost 1 base, and 10 bases lay between the germline ends. The CDR3 is 13 amino acids. CDR3 residues: CASSSSRSYEQYF. In DNA form, the CDR3 reads TGTGCCAGCAGTTCAAGCAGGTCCTACGAGCAGTACTTC.

In this sample, this clonotype turned up a few times. This rearrangement joins TRBV5-5 to TRBJ1-1; 7 nucleotides agree with TRBD1. The CDR3 is 15 amino acids. Germline V CDR1 and CDR2: SGHKS, YYEKEE (reference sequence). The V segment lost 3 bases and the J segment 0 bases; nucleotides outside the gene matches: 5. CDR3 loop: CASSYMGTVNTEAFF. CDR3 nucleotides: TGTGCCAGCAGCTACATGGGGACAGTGAACACTGAAGCTTTCTTT.

There are many counts of this clonotype. V is TRBV11-3 and J is TRBJ2-2, with TRBD2 matching 16 bases. J gave up 0 bases and V 4 bases, and 11 bases lay outside the gene matches. The germline V gene has CDR1 SGHNT and CDR2 YENEEA. The CDR3 runs 21 residues. The CDR3 is CASSSTSPGTSGRANTGELFF. CDR3 in DNA: TGTGCCAGCAGCTCGACCTCTCCCGGGACTAGCGGGAGGGCGAACACCGGGGAGCTGTTTTTT.

This clonotype was counted ten times or more. The chain couples TRBV6-1 to TRBJ1-1; TRBD1 agrees at 7 bases. The germline V gene has CDR1 MNHNS and CDR2 SASEGT. The CDR3 extends over 15 amino acids. V lost 0 bases to trimming and J lost 2 bases; unmatched junction nucleotides: 3. CDR3 DNA sequence: TGTGCCAGCAGTGAAGCCCGGGACAGAAACACTGAAGCTTTCTTT. Translated, it gives CASSEARDRNTEAFF.

The V call is TRBV7-2, the J call TRBJ1-2; perhaps TRBD1 as D (6 bases). The CDR3 spans 16 residues. Germline V gene data show CDR1 as SGHTA and CDR2 as FQGNSA. Trimming stripped 0 bases from V and 8 bases from J, with 19 bases between. CDR3 in DNA: TGTGCCAGCAGCTTAGCTTACCGGACGGGGGCGGGGGGCTACACCTTC. This encodes CASSLAYRTGAGGYTF.

This clonotype was recorded many times. V and J are TRBV5-1 and TRBJ2-7; possibly TRBD1 for D (5 bases). In germline, CDR1 is SGHRS, CDR2 YFSETQ. The V end was cut by 0 bases, the J end by 0 bases, with 10 bases between. This CDR3 region has 15 residues. The CDR3 sequence: CASSLGGASSYEQYF. CDR3 DNA: TGCGCCAGCAGCTTGGGGGGCGCCAGCTCCTACGAGCAGTACTTC.

Only a few counts were recorded for this clonotype. V and J are TRBV27 and TRBJ2-2, with TRBD1 identical over 7 bases. Germline-derived CDR1 and CDR2 are MNHEY and SMNVEV (reference sequence). V was clipped by 6 bases and J by 1 base; unmatched bases: 2. The CDR3 totals 14 residues. DNA of the CDR3: TGTGCCAGCAGAAGGACAGGGAACACCGGGGAGCTGTTTTTT. Amino acids: CASRRTGNTGELFF.